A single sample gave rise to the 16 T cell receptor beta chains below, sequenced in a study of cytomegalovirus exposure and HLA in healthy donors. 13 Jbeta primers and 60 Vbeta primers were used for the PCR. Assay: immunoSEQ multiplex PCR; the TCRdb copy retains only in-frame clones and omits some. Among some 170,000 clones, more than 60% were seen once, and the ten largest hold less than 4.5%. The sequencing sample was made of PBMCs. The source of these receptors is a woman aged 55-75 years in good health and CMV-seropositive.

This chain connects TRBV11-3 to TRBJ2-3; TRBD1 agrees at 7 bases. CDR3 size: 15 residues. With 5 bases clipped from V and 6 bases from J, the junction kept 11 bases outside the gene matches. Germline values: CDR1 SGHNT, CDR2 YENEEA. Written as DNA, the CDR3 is TGTGCCAGCAGCCCAGGCGGTAACAGGGGTGATACGCAGTATTTT. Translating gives CASSPGGNRGDTQYF.

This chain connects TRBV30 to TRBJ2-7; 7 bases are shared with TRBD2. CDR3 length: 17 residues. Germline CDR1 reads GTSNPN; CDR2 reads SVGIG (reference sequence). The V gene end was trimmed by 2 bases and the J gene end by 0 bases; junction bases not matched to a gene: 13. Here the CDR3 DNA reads TGTGCCTGGAGTTTTCGATCAGCGGGACCCGACTCCTACGAGCAGTACTTC. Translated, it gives CAWSFRSAGPDSYEQYF.

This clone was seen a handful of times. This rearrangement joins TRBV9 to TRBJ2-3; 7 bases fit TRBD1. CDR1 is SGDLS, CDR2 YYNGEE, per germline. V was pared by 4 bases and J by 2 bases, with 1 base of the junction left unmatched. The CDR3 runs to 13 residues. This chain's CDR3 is CASSRGPTDTQYF. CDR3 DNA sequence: TGTGCCAGCAGCAGGGGGCCCACAGATACGCAGTATTTT.

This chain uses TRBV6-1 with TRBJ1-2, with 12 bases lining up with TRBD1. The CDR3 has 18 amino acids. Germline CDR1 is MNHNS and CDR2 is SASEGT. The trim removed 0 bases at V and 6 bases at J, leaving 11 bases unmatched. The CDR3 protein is CASSEALRDRGPVDGYTF. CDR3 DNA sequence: TGTGCCAGCAGTGAAGCCCTCCGGGACAGGGGGCCGGTCGATGGCTACACCTTC.

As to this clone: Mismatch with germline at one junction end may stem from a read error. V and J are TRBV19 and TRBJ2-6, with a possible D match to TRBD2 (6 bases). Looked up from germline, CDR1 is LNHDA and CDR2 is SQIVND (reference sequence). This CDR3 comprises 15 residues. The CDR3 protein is CASSIRLGEANGLTF. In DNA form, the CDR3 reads TGTGCCAGTAGTATAAGATTAGGGGAGGCCAACGGCCTGACTTTC.

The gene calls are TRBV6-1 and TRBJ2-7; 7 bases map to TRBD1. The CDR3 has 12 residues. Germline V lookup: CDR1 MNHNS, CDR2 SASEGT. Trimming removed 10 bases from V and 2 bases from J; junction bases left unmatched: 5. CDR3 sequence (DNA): TGTGCCACAAGGGGGCAAGCCTACGAGCAGTACTTC. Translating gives CATRGQAYEQYF.

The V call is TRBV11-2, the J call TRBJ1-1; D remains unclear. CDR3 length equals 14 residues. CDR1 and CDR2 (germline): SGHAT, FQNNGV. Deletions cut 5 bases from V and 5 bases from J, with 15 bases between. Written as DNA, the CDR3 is TGTGCCAGCAGCGCGGGCGAGGATAGGACTGAAGCTTTCTTT. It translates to CASSAGEDRTEAFF.

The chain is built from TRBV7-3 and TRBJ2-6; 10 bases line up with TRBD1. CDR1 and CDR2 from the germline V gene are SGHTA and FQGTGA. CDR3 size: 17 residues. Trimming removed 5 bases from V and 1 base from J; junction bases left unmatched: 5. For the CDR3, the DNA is TGTGCCAGCAGCATTTGGGACAGGGGTTCTGGGGCCAACGTCCTGACTTTC. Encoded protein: CASSIWDRGSGANVLTF.

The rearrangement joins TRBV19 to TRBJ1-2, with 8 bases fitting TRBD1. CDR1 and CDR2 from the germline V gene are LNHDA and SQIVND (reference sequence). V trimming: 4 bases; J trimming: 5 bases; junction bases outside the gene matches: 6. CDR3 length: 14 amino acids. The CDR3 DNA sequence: TGTGCCAGTAGTACGGGACAGGAATATTATGGCTACACCTTC. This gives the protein CASSTGQEYYGYTF.

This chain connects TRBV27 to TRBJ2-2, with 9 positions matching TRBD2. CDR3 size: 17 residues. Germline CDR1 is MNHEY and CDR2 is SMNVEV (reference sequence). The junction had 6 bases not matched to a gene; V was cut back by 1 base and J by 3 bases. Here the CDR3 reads CASSLWGSGGYTGELFF. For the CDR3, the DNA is TGTGCCAGCAGTTTATGGGGTAGCGGGGGTTACACCGGGGAGCTGTTTTTT.

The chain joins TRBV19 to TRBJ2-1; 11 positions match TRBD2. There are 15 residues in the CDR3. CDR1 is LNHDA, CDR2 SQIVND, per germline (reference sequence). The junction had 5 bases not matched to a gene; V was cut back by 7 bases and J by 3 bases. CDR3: CASTKTSGDYNEQFF. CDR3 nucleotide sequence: TGTGCCAGTACCAAGACTAGCGGGGACTACAATGAGCAGTTCTTC.

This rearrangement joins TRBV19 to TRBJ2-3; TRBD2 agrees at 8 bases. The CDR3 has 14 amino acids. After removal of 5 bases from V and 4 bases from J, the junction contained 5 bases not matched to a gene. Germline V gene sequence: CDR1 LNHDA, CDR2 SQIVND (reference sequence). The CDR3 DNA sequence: TGTGCCAGTAGTCGAAACGGGAGGGCAGATACGCAGTATTTT. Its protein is CASSRNGRADTQYF.

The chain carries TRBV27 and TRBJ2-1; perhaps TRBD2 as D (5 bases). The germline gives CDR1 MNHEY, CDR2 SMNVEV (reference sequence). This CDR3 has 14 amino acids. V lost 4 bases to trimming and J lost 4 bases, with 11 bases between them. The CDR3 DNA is TGTGCCAGCAGTTCCAGACTACAATACAATGAGCAGTTCTTC. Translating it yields CASSSRLQYNEQFF.

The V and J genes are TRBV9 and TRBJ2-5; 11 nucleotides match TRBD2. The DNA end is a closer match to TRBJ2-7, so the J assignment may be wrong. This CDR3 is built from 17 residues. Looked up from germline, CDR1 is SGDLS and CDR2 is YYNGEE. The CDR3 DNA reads TGTGCCAGCAGCATTGGAGCTAGCGGGGGGATGAAATACGAGCAGTACTTC. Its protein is CASSIGASGGMKYEQYF.

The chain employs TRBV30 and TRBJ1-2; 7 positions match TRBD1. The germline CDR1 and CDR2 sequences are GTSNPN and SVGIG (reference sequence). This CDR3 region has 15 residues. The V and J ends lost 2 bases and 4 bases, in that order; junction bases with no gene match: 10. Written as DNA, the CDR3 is TGTGCCTGGAGTCACGGTCCAGGGGGAGGCTATGGCTACACCTTC. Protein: CAWSHGPGGGYGYTF.

CDR3 in DNA: TGTGCCAGCAGGGGGGGGAGGAATCAGCCCCAGCATTTT. Amino acid sequence: CASRGGRNQPQHF. The chain carries TRBV2 and TRBJ1-5; perhaps TRBD1 as D (5 bases). Trimming took 6 bases from V and 4 from J, leaving 10 bases between them. Germline CDR1 reads SNHLY; CDR2 reads FYNNEI. CDR3 length equals 13 residues. Drawing the rest from reference TRBV2 and TRBJ1-5, the complete variable domain is EPEVTQTPSHQVTQMGQEVILRCVPISNHLYFYWYRQILGQKVEFLVSFYNNEISEKSEIFDDQFSVERPDGSNFTLKIRSTKLEDSAMYFCASRGGRNQPQHFGDGTRLSIL.